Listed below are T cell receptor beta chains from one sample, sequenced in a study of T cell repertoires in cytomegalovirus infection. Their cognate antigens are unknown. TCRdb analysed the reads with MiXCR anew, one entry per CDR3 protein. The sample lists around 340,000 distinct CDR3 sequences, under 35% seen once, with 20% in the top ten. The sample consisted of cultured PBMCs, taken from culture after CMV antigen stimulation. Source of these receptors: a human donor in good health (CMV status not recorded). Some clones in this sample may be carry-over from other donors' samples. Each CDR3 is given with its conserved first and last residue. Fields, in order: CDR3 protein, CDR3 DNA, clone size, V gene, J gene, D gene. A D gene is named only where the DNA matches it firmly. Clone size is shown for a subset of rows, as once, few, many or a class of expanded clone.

CDR3 protein: CASSLGTENQPQHF; CDR3 DNA: TGCGCCAGCAGCCTAGGGACGGAAAATCAGCCCCAGCATTTT; clone size: few; V gene: TRBV5-1; J gene: TRBJ1-5; D gene: -
CDR3 protein: CASSLGGLNQPQHF; CDR3 DNA: TGTGCCAGCAGCTTGGGCGGACTCAATCAGCCCCAGCATTTT; clone size: -; V gene: TRBV5-4; J gene: TRBJ1-5; D gene: -
CDR3 protein: CALSLEGVYNEQFF; CDR3 DNA: TGTGCCCTTTCCCTCGAGGGGGTCTACAATGAGCAGTTCTTC; clone size: -; V gene: TRBV5-8; J gene: TRBJ2-1; D gene: -
CDR3 protein: CSASSTGFSNQPQHF; CDR3 DNA: TGCAGTGCTAGTTCTACGGGCTTTAGCAATCAGCCCCAGCATTTT; clone size: few; V gene: TRBV20-1; J gene: TRBJ1-5; D gene: -
CDR3 protein: CSARAPGRVNTEAFF; CDR3 DNA: TGCAGTGCTAGGGCCCCGGGTCGGGTGAACACTGAAGCTTTCTTT; clone size: few; V gene: TRBV20-1; J gene: TRBJ1-1; D gene: -
CDR3 protein: CASTLGATDTQYF; CDR3 DNA: TGTGCCAGCACTCTGGGGGCGACAGATACGCAGTATTTT; clone size: few; V gene: TRBV12-3/TRBV12-4; J gene: TRBJ2-3; D gene: -
CDR3 protein: CASSPTGIFSNQPQHF; CDR3 DNA: TGTGCCAGCAGCCCAACAGGGATTTTTAGCAATCAGCCCCAGCATTTT; clone size: many; V gene: TRBV7-2; J gene: TRBJ1-5; D gene: -
CDR3 protein: CASSLVQANYGYTF; CDR3 DNA: TGTGCCAGCAGCTTAGTACAGGCCAACTATGGCTACACCTTC; clone size: -; V gene: TRBV7-2; J gene: TRBJ1-2; D gene: -
CDR3 protein: CSARVDRAGGELFF; CDR3 DNA: TGCAGTGCTAGAGTGGACAGGGCAGGCGGGGAGCTGTTTTTT; clone size: -; V gene: TRBV20-1; J gene: TRBJ2-2; D gene: TRBD1
CDR3 protein: CASSFHGGRATSTDTQYF; CDR3 DNA: TGTGCCAGCAGTTTCCATGGCGGGAGGGCTACGAGCACAGATACGCAGTATTTT; clone size: few; V gene: TRBV6-5; J gene: TRBJ2-3; D gene: TRBD2
CDR3 protein: CASSDSGRFRLDEQYF; CDR3 DNA: TGTGCCAGCAGTGATAGCGGGAGGTTCAGGTTGGACGAGCAGTACTTC; clone size: -; V gene: TRBV5-4; J gene: TRBJ2-7; D gene: TRBD2
CDR3 protein: CASSYRRVGGGNTEAFF; CDR3 DNA: TGTGCCAGCAGTTACCGGAGAGTGGGGGGAGGGAACACTGAAGCTTTCTTT; clone size: -; V gene: TRBV6-6; J gene: TRBJ1-1; D gene: -
CDR3 protein: CASSHGNDGYTF; CDR3 DNA: TGTGCCAGCAGCCACGGAAACGATGGCTACACCTTC; clone size: few; V gene: TRBV3-1; J gene: TRBJ1-2; D gene: -
CDR3 protein: CASRKTGGTDTQYF; CDR3 DNA: TGCGCCAGCAGGAAGACAGGGGGCACAGATACGCAGTATTTT; clone size: few; V gene: TRBV5-1; J gene: TRBJ2-3; D gene: TRBD1
CDR3 protein: CASSSLKEREVEQFF; CDR3 DNA: TGTGCCAGCAGCTCCTTAAAGGAGCGGGAGGTTGAGCAGTTCTTC; clone size: few; V gene: TRBV7-2; J gene: TRBJ2-1; D gene: TRBD2
CDR3 protein: CSARAWDSSYEQYF; CDR3 DNA: TGCAGTGCTAGAGCCTGGGACAGCTCCTACGAGCAGTACTTC; clone size: -; V gene: TRBV20-1; J gene: TRBJ2-7; D gene: TRBD1
CDR3 protein: CATSDLRSTAYNEQFF; CDR3 DNA: TGTGCCACCAGTGATTTGCGGAGCACAGCGTACAATGAGCAGTTCTTC; clone size: few; V gene: TRBV24-1; J gene: TRBJ2-1; D gene: -
CDR3 protein: CASSLPTTGPTTTYGYTF; CDR3 DNA: TGTGCCAGCAGCTTACCTACGACAGGGCCCACCACTACTTATGGCTACACCTTC; clone size: few; V gene: TRBV7-9; J gene: TRBJ1-2; D gene: TRBD1
CDR3 protein: CSARRLNYGYTF; CDR3 DNA: TGCAGTGCTAGGAGGCTGAACTATGGCTACACCTTC; clone size: -; V gene: TRBV20-1; J gene: TRBJ1-2; D gene: -
CDR3 protein: CASSIGEYSVRRSPLHF; CDR3 DNA: TGTGCCAGTAGTATTGGTGAATATAGCGTACGGCGGTCACCCCTCCACTTT; clone size: -; V gene: TRBV19; J gene: TRBJ1-6; D gene: -
CDR3 protein: CASSLGGDGNTEAFF; CDR3 DNA: TGTGCCAGCAGTTTAGGAGGGGACGGGAACACTGAAGCTTTCTTT; clone size: few; V gene: TRBV12-3/TRBV12-4; J gene: TRBJ1-1; D gene: -
CDR3 protein: CASSSHSADTF; CDR3 DNA: TGTGCCAGCAGTTCCCACTCCGCTGACACCTTC; clone size: many; V gene: TRBV12-3/TRBV12-4; J gene: TRBJ1-2; D gene: -
CDR3 protein: CASSQASDFSPLHF; CDR3 DNA: TGCGCCAGCAGCCAAGCCTCGGATTTTTCACCCCTCCACTTT; clone size: -; V gene: TRBV4-1; J gene: TRBJ1-6; D gene: -
CDR3 protein: CRARSRARFIFFF; CDR3 DNA: TGCAGGGCTAGATCGAGGGCCAGGTTCATCTTCTTCTTC; clone size: -; V gene: TRBV20-1; J gene: TRBJ1-2; D gene: -
CDR3 protein: CASSTNGAMGSYEQYF; CDR3 DNA: TGTGCCAGCAGCACCAACGGGGCCATGGGGTCCTACGAGCAGTACTTC; clone size: -; V gene: TRBV28; J gene: TRBJ2-7; D gene: -
CDR3 protein: CASSLDKGLAGGRRAYNEQFF; CDR3 DNA: TGTGCCAGCAGTTTAGATAAGGGACTAGCGGGGGGGCGGAGGGCGTACAATGAGCAGTTCTTC; clone size: -; V gene: TRBV12-3/TRBV12-4; J gene: TRBJ2-1; D gene: TRBD2
CDR3 protein: CASTRRGREEEKLFF; CDR3 DNA: TGTGCCAGTACCCGCCGGGGCAGGGAGGAAGAAAAACTGTTTTTT; clone size: -; V gene: TRBV19; J gene: TRBJ1-4; D gene: -
CDR3 protein: CASSEYEHLHSYEQYF; CDR3 DNA: TGTGCCAGCAGTGAATACGAACACCTTCACTCCTACGAGCAGTACTTC; clone size: -; V gene: TRBV25-1; J gene: TRBJ2-7; D gene: -
CDR3 protein: CSASSGSRYNEQFF; CDR3 DNA: TGCAGTGCTTCTAGCGGGAGTCGGTACAATGAGCAGTTCTTC; clone size: few; V gene: TRBV20-1; J gene: TRBJ2-1; D gene: TRBD2
CDR3 protein: CASSHLRLGTGLNSPLHF; CDR3 DNA: TGTGCCAGCAGCCACCTCCGTCTGGGGACAGGGTTGAATTCACCCCTCCACTTT; clone size: many; V gene: TRBV6-6; J gene: TRBJ1-6; D gene: TRBD1
CDR3 protein: CASSQDSGDYNEQFF; CDR3 DNA: TGTGCCAGCAGCCAAGATAGCGGAGATTACAATGAGCAGTTCTTC; clone size: few; V gene: TRBV4-2; J gene: TRBJ2-1; D gene: -
CDR3 protein: CASFSGGGTEAFF; CDR3 DNA: TGTGCCAGCTTTTCGGGGGGTGGCACTGAAGCTTTCTTT; clone size: -; V gene: TRBV7-2; J gene: TRBJ1-1; D gene: -
CDR3 protein: CASMESGRSSYNEQFF; CDR3 DNA: TGTGCCAGCATGGAGTCCGGCAGAAGCTCCTACAATGAGCAGTTCTTC; clone size: few; V gene: TRBV28; J gene: TRBJ2-1; D gene: -
CDR3 protein: CASSFTRLAGEETQYF; CDR3 DNA: TGTGCCAGCAGCTTCACCCGACTAGCCGGTGAAGAGACCCAGTACTTC; clone size: -; V gene: TRBV7-2; J gene: TRBJ2-5; D gene: TRBD2
CDR3 protein: CASSSTGAPNYGYTF; CDR3 DNA: TGTGCCAGCAGTTCTACAGGGGCCCCTAACTATGGCTACACCTTC; clone size: -; V gene: TRBV12-3/TRBV12-4; J gene: TRBJ1-2; D gene: TRBD1
CDR3 protein: CASSLTRLDTQYF; CDR3 DNA: TGTGCCAGCAGCTTGACCCGTTTGGATACGCAGTATTTT; clone size: -; V gene: TRBV11-2; J gene: TRBJ2-3; D gene: -
CDR3 protein: CATSVRQGLGETQYF; CDR3 DNA: TGTGCCACCAGTGTACGTCAGGGGCTAGGGGAGACCCAGTACTTC; clone size: -; V gene: TRBV24-1; J gene: TRBJ2-5; D gene: -
CDR3 protein: CASSLASTGGADTIYF; CDR3 DNA: TGCGCCAGCAGCTTGGCTTCTACAGGGGGCGCGGACACCATATATTTT; clone size: -; V gene: TRBV5-1; J gene: TRBJ1-3; D gene: TRBD1
CDR3 protein: CASSQDLGHHYGYTF; CDR3 DNA: TGTGCCAGCAGCCAAGACCTGGGACATCACTATGGCTACACCTTC; clone size: -; V gene: TRBV14; J gene: TRBJ1-2; D gene: -
CDR3 protein: CASSLELAGFYEQYF; CDR3 DNA: TGTGCCAGCAGCTTAGAACTAGCGGGTTTCTACGAGCAGTACTTC; clone size: few; V gene: TRBV7-2; J gene: TRBJ2-7; D gene: TRBD2